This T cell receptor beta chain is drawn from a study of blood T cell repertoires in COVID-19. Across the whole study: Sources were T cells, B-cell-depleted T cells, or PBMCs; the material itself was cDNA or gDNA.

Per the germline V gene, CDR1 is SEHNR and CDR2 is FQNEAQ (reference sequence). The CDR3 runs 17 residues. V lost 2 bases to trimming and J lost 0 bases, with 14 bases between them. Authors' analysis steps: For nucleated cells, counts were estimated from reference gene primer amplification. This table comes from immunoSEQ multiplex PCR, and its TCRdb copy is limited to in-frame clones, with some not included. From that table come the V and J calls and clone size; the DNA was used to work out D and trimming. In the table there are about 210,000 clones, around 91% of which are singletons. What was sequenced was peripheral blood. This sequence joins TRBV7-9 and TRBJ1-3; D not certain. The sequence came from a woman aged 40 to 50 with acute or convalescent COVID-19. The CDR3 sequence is CASSLYSTSISGNTIYF. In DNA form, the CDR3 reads TGTGCCAGCAGCTTATATAGTACGTCCATCTCTGGAAACACCATATATTTT.